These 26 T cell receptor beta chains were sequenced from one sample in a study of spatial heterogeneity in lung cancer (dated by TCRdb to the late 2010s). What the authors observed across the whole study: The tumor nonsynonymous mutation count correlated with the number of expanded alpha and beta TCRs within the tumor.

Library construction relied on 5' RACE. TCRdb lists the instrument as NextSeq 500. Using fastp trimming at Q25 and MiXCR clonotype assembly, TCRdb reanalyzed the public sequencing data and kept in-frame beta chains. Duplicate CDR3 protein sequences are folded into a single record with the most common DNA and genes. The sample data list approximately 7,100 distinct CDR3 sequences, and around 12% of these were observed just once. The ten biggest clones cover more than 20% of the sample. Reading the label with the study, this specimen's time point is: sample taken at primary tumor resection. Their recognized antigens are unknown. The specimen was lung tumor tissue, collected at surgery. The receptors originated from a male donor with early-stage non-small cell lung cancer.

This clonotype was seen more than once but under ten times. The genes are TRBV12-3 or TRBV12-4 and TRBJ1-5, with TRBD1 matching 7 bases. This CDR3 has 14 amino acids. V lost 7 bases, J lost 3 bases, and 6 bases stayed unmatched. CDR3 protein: CASTLGQVNQPQHF. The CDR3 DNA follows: TGTGCCAGCACCTTAGGACAGGTCAATCAGCCCCAGCATTTT.

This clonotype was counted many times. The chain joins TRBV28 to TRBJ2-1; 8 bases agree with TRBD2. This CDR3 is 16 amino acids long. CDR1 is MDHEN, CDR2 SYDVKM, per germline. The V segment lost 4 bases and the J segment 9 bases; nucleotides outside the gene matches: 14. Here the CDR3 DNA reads TGTGCCAGCAGTTCGCCCGGGACTAGGGCTCCCGGTGAGCAGTTCTTC. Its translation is CASSSPGTRAPGEQFF.

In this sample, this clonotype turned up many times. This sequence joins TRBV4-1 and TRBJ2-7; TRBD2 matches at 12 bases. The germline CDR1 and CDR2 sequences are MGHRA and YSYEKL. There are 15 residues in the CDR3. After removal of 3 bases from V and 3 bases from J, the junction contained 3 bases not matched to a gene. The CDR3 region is CASSQLAGGNYEQYF. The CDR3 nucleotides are TGCGCCAGCAGCCAGCTAGCGGGAGGGAACTACGAGCAGTACTTC.

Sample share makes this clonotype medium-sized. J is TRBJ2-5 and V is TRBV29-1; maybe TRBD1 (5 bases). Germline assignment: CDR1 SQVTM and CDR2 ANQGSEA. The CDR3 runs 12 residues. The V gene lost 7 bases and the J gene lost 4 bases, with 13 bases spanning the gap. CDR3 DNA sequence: TGCAGCGGCGAAACAGGTTCAGAGACCCAGTACTTC. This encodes CSGETGSETQYF.

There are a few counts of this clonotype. CDR3 DNA: TGTGCCAGCAGCCCCCGGACCGGCGAGGACGAGCAGTACTTC. The encoded protein is CASSPRTGEDEQYF. The chain is built from TRBV21-1 and TRBJ2-7; TRBD1, the D gene given by the table, was not confirmed from the DNA. TRBV21-1 is termed a pseudogene. The CDR3 has 14 residues.

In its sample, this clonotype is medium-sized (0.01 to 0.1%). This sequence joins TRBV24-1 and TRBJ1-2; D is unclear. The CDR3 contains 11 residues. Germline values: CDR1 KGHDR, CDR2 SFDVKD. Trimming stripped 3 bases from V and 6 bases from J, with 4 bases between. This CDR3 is CATSDPNGYTF. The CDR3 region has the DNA TGTGCCACCAGTGATCCAAATGGCTACACCTTC.

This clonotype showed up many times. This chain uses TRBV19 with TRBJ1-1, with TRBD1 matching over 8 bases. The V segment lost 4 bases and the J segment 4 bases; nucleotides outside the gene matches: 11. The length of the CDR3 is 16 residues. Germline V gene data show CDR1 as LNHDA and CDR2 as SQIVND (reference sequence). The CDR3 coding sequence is TGTGCCAGTAGTAGGGGGCCAGGGGGCGAGGGCACTGAAGCTTTCTTT. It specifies CASSRGPGGEGTEAFF.

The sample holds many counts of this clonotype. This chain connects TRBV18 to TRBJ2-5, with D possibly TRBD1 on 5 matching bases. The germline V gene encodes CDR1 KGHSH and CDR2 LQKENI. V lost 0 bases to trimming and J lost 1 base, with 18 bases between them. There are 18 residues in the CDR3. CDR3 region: CASSPPSAGNHFQETQYF. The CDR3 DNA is TGTGCCAGCTCACCACCGTCAGCAGGGAACCATTTCCAAGAGACCCAGTACTTC.

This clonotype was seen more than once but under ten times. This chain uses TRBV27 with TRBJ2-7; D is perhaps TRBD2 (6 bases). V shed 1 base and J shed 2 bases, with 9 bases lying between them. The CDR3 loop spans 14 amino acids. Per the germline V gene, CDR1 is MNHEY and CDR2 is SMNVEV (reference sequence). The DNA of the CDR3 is TGTGCCAGCAGTTTATACGGGAGTACCTACGAGCAGTACTTC. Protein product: CASSLYGSTYEQYF.

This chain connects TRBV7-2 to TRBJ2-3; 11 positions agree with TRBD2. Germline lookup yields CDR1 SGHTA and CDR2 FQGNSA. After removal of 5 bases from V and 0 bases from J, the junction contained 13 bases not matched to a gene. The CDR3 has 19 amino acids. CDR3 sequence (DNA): TGTGCCAGCAGCATAACGGGGACTAGCGGCACCTCTAGCACAGATACGCAGTATTTT. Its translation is CASSITGTSGTSSTDTQYF.

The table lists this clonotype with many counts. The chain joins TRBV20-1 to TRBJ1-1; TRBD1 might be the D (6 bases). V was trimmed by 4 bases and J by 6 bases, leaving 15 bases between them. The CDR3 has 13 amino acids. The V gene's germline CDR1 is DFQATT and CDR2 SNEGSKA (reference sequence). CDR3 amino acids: CSATTGQTPEAFF. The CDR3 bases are TGCAGTGCTACCACCGGACAGACCCCTGAAGCTTTCTTT.

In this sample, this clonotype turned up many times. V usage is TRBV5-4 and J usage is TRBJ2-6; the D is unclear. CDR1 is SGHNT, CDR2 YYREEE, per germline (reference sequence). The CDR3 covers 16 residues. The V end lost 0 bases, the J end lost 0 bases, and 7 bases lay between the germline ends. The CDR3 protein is CASSLADASGANVLTF. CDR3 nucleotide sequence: TGTGCCAGCAGCTTGGCGGACGCCTCTGGGGCCAACGTCCTGACTTTC.

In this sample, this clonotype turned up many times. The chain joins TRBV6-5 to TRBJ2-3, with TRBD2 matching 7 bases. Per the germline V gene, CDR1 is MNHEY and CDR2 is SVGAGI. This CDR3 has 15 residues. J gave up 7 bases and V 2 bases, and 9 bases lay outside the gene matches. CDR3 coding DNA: TGTGCCAGCAGTTACGCCGTGGGGGGGAAGTATACGCAGTATTTT. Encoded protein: CASSYAVGGKYTQYF.

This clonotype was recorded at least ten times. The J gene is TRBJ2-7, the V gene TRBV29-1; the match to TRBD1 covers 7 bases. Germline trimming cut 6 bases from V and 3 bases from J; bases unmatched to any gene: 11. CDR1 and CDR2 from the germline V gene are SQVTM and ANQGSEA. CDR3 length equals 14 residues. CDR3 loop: CSVRAGTDLYEQYF. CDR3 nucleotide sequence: TGCAGCGTCCGCGCCGGGACAGACCTCTACGAGCAGTACTTC.

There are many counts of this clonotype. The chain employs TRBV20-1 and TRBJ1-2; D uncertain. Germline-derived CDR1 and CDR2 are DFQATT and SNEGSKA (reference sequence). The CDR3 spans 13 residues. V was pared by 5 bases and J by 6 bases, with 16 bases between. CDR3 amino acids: CSASLRGGDGYTF. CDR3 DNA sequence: TGCAGTGCTTCGTTACGGGGAGGCGATGGCTACACCTTC.

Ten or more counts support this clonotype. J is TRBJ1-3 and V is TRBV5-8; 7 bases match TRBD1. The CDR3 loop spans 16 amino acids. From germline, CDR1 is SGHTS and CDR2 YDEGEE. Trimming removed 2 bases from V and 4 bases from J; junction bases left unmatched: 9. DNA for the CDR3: TGTGCCAGCAGCTTCCAAACAGGGGCGGGAGGAAACACCATATATTTT. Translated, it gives CASSFQTGAGGNTIYF. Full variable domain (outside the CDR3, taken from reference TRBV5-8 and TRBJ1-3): EAGVTQSPTHLIKTRGQQATLRCSPISGHTSVYWYQQALGLGLQFLLWYDEGEERNRGNFPPRFSGRQFPNYSSELNVNALELEDSALYLCASSFQTGAGGNTIYFGEGSWLTVV.

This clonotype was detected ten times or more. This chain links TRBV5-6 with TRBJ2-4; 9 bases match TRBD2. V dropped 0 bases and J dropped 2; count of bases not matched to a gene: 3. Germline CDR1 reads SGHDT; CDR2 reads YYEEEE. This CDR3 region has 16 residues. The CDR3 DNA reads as TGTGCCAGCAGCTTGGTTCTAGCGGGGTCCAAAAACATTCAGTACTTC. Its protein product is CASSLVLAGSKNIQYF.

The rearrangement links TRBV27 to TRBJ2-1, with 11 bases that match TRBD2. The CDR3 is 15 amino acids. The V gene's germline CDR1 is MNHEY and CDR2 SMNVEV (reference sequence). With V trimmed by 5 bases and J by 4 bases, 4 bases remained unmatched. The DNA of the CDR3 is TGTGCCAGCAGTCAAGGGACTAGCGGATACAATGAGCAGTTCTTC. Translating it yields CASSQGTSGYNEQFF.

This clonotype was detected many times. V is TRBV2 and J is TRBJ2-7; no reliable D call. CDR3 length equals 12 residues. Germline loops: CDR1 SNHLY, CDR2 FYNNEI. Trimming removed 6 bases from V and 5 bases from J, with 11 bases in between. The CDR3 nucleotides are TGTGCCAGCAGGGAATACTTCGACGAGCAGTACTTC. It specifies CASREYFDEQYF.

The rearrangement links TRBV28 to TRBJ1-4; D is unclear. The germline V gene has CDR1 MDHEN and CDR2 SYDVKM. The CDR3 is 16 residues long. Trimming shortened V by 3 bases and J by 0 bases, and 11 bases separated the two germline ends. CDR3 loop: CASSFTGAATNEKLFF. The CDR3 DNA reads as TGTGCCAGCAGTTTTACGGGCGCTGCAACTAATGAAAAACTGTTTTTT.

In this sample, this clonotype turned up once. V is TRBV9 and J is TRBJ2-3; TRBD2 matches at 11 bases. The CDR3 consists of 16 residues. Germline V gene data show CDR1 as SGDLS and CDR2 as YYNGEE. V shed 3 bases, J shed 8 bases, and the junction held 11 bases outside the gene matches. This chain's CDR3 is CASSEGTSGHGGTQYF. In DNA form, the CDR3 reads TGTGCCAGCAGCGAGGGGACTAGCGGCCACGGGGGTACGCAGTATTTT.

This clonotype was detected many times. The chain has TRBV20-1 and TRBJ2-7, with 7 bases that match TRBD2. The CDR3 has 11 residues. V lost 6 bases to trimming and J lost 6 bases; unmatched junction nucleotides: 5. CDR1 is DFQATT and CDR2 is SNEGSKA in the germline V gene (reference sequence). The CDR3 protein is CSAALASEQYF. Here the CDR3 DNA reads TGCAGTGCGGCACTAGCGAGCGAGCAGTACTTC.

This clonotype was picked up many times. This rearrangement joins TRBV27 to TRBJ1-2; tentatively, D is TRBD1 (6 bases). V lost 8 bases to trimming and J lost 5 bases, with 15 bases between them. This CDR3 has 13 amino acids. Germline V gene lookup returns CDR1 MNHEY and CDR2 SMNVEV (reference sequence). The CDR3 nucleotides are TGTGCCAGCTCTAGGGGGGTTGTATATGGCTACACCTTC. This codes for CASSRGVVYGYTF.

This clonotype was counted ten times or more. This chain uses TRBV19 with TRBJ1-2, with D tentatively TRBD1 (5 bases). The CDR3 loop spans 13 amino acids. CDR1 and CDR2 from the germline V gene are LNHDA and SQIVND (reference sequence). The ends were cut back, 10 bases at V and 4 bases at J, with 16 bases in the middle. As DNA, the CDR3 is TGTGCCACAGCCAGGTCCCAGGGCTATGGCTACACCTTC. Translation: CATARSQGYGYTF. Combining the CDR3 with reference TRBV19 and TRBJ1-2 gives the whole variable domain DGGITQSPKYLFRKEGQNVTLSCEQNLNHDAMYWYRQDPGQGLRLIYYSQIVNDFQKGDIAEGYSVSREKKESFPLTVTSAQKNPTAFYLCATARSQGYGYTFGSGTRLTVV.

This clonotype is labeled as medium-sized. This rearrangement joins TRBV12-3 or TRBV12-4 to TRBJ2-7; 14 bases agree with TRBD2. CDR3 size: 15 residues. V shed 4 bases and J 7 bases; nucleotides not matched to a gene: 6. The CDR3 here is CASSWGLAGAFEQYF. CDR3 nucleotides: TGTGCCAGCAGTTGGGGACTAGCGGGGGCGTTTGAGCAGTACTTC.

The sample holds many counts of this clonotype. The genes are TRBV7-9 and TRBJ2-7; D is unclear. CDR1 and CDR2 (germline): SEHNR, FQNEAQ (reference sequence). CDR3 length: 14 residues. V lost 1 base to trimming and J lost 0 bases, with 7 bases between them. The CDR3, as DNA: TGTGCCAGCAGCTTAGGTCCAAGCTCCTACGAGCAGTACTTC. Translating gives CASSLGPSSYEQYF.